The next 25 T cell receptor beta chains were all read from a single sample in a study of breast tumors, draining lymph nodes, adjacent tissues. TCRdb reprocessed the multiplex PCR reads with MiXCR, giving one entry per CDR3 protein. The table has 85,000 to 130,000 distinct CDR3 sequences, around 20% seen once. Samples came from axillary lymph nodes draining the breast cancer. The material sequenced was axillary lymph node tissue. The receptors were sampled from a female donor with breast cancer. Some clones in this sample may be carry-over from other donors' samples.

With respect to this clonotype: At one end the junction does not follow the germline gene, possibly because of a read error. The chain is built from TRBV2 and TRBJ2-1; D unresolved. Germline loops: CDR1 SNHLY, CDR2 FYNNEI. The CDR3 length is 12 residues. CDR3 sequence: CASTREYNGQLF. Written as DNA, the CDR3 is TGTGCCAGCACTAGGGAATACAATGGGCAGCTCTTC.

This clonotype was seen at least ten times. The chain carries TRBV9 and TRBJ2-5, with 9 positions matching TRBD2. Trimming removed 4 bases from V and 5 bases from J; junction bases left unmatched: 12. This CDR3 region has 16 residues. Germline CDR1 SGDLS, CDR2 YYNGEE. The CDR3, as DNA: TGTGCCAGCAGCTTGAGTGGCGGGAGGGCCGGGGAGACCCAGTACTTC. This gives the protein CASSLSGGRAGETQYF.

In this sample, this clonotype turned up many times. The chain links TRBV5-1 to TRBJ1-4; D not certain. This CDR3 spans 15 amino acids. V was shortened by 4 bases and J by 5 bases, with 15 bases between the two germline ends. Germline V gene lookup returns CDR1 SGHRS and CDR2 YFSETQ. The CDR3 reads CASSPGTPGNEKLFF. For the CDR3, the DNA is TGCGCCAGCAGCCCCGGAACCCCCGGCAATGAAAAACTGTTTTTT.

Comment on this clonotype: Here the CDR3 omits its conserved ending phenylalanine or tryptophan, so a read error is the likely source. V usage is TRBV6-1 and J usage is TRBJ2-5; unclear D gene. The V and J ends lost 7 bases and 2 bases respectively, with 14 bases between them. The CDR3 consists of 14 residues. Germline V CDR1 and CDR2: MNHNS, SASEGT. CDR3 region: CASIHLGFQETQYL. Here the CDR3 DNA reads TGTGCCAGCATCCACCTCGGGTTTCAAGAGACCCAGTACCTC.

This clonotype has a count of ten or more. This chain joins TRBV12-3 or TRBV12-4 and TRBJ1-6; 9 bases map to TRBD1. The length of the CDR3 is 15 residues. V lost 5 bases, J lost 10 bases, and 9 bases stayed unmatched. The CDR3 here is CASSKLQGAGSPLHF. DNA of the CDR3: TGTGCCAGCAGTAAATTACAGGGGGCCGGCTCACCCCTCCACTTT.

This clonotype was seen repeatedly, ten times or more. CDR3 bases: TGTGCCAGTAGTCCCTCCTTCCGGCCTCCCTACAATGAGCAGTTCTTC. Its translation: CASSPSFRPPYNEQFF. J is TRBJ2-1 and V is TRBV19; D is uncertain. This CDR3 contains 16 residues. V lost 5 bases to trimming and J lost 2 bases, with 16 bases between them. CDR1 and CDR2 from the germline V gene are LNHDA and SQIVND (reference sequence).

This clonotype was recorded many times. The chain has TRBV20-1 and TRBJ2-7; D is uncertain. This CDR3 has 13 amino acids. Germline lookup yields CDR1 DFQATT and CDR2 SNEGSKA (reference sequence). Trimming shortened V by 5 bases and J by 2 bases, and 13 bases separated the two germline ends. CDR3 protein: CSARTPNPYEQYF. The CDR3 DNA reads as TGCAGTGCTCGGACGCCGAACCCCTACGAGCAGTACTTC.

This clonotype was seen repeatedly, ten times or more. This chain links TRBV3-1 with TRBJ1-5, with TRBD1 matching 7 bases. Per germline, CDR1 LGHDT and CDR2 YNNKEL (reference sequence). With V trimmed by 5 bases and J by 6 bases, 7 bases remained unmatched. The CDR3 consists of 14 residues. The CDR3 nucleotides are TGTGCCAGCAGCGGCAGGGGGGGTGGTCAGCCCCAGCATTTT. Encoded protein: CASSGRGGGQPQHF. Filled out from reference TRBV3-1 and TRBJ1-5, the complete variable domain reads DTAVSQTPKYLVTQMGNDKSIKCEQNLGHDTMYWYKQDSKKFLKIMFSYNNKELIINETVPNRFSPKSPDKAHLNLHINSLELGDSAVYFCASSGRGGGQPQHFGDGTRLSIL.

This clonotype came up a few times. The CDR3 is CAWSPGSSGNTIYF. The DNA of the CDR3 is TGTGCCTGGAGCCCCGGGAGCTCTGGAAACACCATATATTTT. The V and J genes are TRBV30 and TRBJ1-3; D ambiguous. The CDR3 totals 14 residues. Germline-derived CDR1 and CDR2 are GTSNPN and SVGIG (reference sequence). Trimming stripped 3 bases from V and 0 bases from J, with 9 bases between.

This clonotype was picked up a small number of times. A read error may produce the germline difference seen at one junction end. J is TRBJ1-2 and V is TRBV3-1; TRBD1 might be the D (5 bases). Germline CDR1 LGHDT, CDR2 YNNKEL (reference sequence). The CDR3 covers 15 residues. Here the CDR3 reads CASSQGPLGASGYAF. DNA for the CDR3: TGTGCCAGCAGCCAAGGGCCCCTCGGGGCATCGGGCTACGCCTTC.

The chain couples TRBV30 to TRBJ2-4; D gene ambiguous. Germline-derived CDR1 and CDR2 are GTSNPN and SVGIG (reference sequence). Trimming took 0 bases from V and 1 from J, leaving 10 bases between them. The CDR3 spans 15 residues. In DNA, the CDR3 is TGTGCCTGGAGTGTTAAGTCCGGGGCCAAAAACATTCAGTACTTC. Translating gives CAWSVKSGAKNIQYF.

About this clonotype: Since a much larger clone is just one base distant, this may be a read error. The conserved phenylalanine or tryptophan normally closing the CDR3 is absent here, so this likely arose from a read error. The chain uses TRBV5-1 and TRBJ1-4, with 8 nucleotides matching TRBD1. This CDR3 comprises 15 residues. CDR1 is SGHRS and CDR2 is YFSETQ in the germline V gene. V shed 2 bases, J shed 7 bases, and the junction held 7 bases outside the gene matches. This chain's CDR3 is CASSFNRGGSEKLFL. As DNA, the CDR3 is TGCGCCAGCAGCTTCAACAGGGGGGGCAGTGAAAAACTGTTTCTT.

The gene calls are TRBV3-1 and TRBJ2-3; D may be TRBD2 (5 bases). V lost 3 bases, J lost 2 bases, and 9 bases lay in between. This CDR3 contains 14 residues. Germline lookup yields CDR1 LGHDT and CDR2 YNNKEL (reference sequence). CDR3 coding DNA: TGTGCCAGCAGCCATCGAGACTACACAGATACGCAGTATTTT. Protein sequence: CASSHRDYTDTQYF.

This clonotype was seen repeatedly, ten times or more. This sequence joins TRBV5-4 and TRBJ1-6, with TRBD1 matching over 12 bases. The CDR3 has 18 residues. Germline V gives CDR1 SGHNT, CDR2 YYREEE (reference sequence). Unmatched junction bases numbered 12, after V lost 4 bases and J lost 7 bases. DNA of the CDR3: TGTGCCAGCAGCCCCGGGACAGGGGGCTTCTCGGAAAATTCACCCCTCCACTTT. Encoded protein: CASSPGTGGFSENSPLHF. The full variable domain, with the rest looked up from reference TRBV5-4 and TRBJ1-6, is ETGVTQSPTHLIKTRGQQVTLRCSSQSGHNTVSWYQQALGQGPQFIFQYYREEENGRGNFPPRFSGLQFPNYSSELNVNALELDDSALYLCASSPGTGGFSENSPLHFGNGTRLTVT.

This clonotype was recorded many times. The J gene is TRBJ1-4, the V gene TRBV5-1; a weak D match, TRBD1 (5 bases). Germline V gene sequence: CDR1 SGHRS, CDR2 YFSETQ. The CDR3 loop spans 14 amino acids. Trimming took 0 bases from V and 7 from J, leaving 10 bases between them. This CDR3 is CASSLGQGTEKLFF. In DNA, the CDR3 is TGCGCCAGCAGCTTGGGGCAGGGCACTGAAAAACTGTTTTTT.

This clonotype was picked up many times. The rearrangement uses TRBV9 and TRBJ2-7, with 7 bases matching TRBD2. CDR3 size: 16 residues. Germline trimming cut 0 bases from V and 3 bases from J; bases unmatched to any gene: 9. Germline CDR1 SGDLS, CDR2 YYNGEE. This chain's CDR3 is CASSVAREASLYEQYF. CDR3 sequence (DNA): TGTGCCAGCAGCGTAGCTCGGGAGGCCTCTCTCTACGAGCAGTACTTC.

This clonotype appeared many times. The chain joins TRBV27 to TRBJ2-7, with D possibly matching TRBD2 (5 bases). V was shortened by 2 bases and J by 0 bases, with 8 bases between the two germline ends. The CDR3 loop spans 14 amino acids. Looked up from germline, CDR1 is MNHEY and CDR2 is SMNVEV (reference sequence). This chain's CDR3 is CASSLRGFSYEQYF. The DNA for the CDR3 is TGTGCCAGCAGTTTACGGGGTTTCTCCTACGAGCAGTACTTC.

This clonotype has more than one count but fewer than ten. This chain uses TRBV30 with TRBJ2-3; 7 bases align to TRBD2. Unmatched junction bases numbered 9, after V lost 4 bases and J lost 5 bases. In germline, CDR1 is GTSNPN, CDR2 SVGIG (reference sequence). The CDR3 spans 14 residues. In DNA, the CDR3 is TGTGCCTGGAAGTCGGGCGGGAGAAGAGATACGCAGTATTTT. Encoded protein: CAWKSGGRRDTQYF.

The rearrangement links TRBV7-2 to TRBJ2-3; TRBD2 matches at 9 bases. Trimming at V came to 0 bases and at J to 0 bases, leaving 4 bases not matched to a gene. The CDR3 runs 17 residues. CDR1 and CDR2 from the germline V gene are SGHTA and FQGNSA. In DNA form, the CDR3 reads TGTGCCAGCAGCTTAGCGCAGACTAGCGGTAGCACAGATACGCAGTATTTT. Translated, it gives CASSLAQTSGSTDTQYF.

The chain uses TRBV30 and TRBJ2-1; perhaps TRBD1 as D (6 bases). The germline CDR1 and CDR2 sequences are GTSNPN and SVGIG (reference sequence). V lost 2 bases to trimming and J lost 10 bases, with 12 bases between them. This CDR3 has 12 amino acids. The CDR3 loop is CAWSPGVGEQFF. In nucleotides, the CDR3 is TGTGCCTGGAGTCCAGGGGTGGGGGAGCAGTTCTTC. Variable domain in full (rest from reference TRBV30 and TRBJ2-1): SQTIHQWPATLVQPVGSPLSLECTVEGTSNPNLYWYRQAAGRGLQLLFYSVGIGQISSEVPQNLSASRPQDRQFILSSKKLLLSDSGFYLCAWSPGVGEQFFGPGTRLTVL.

This clonotype was detected ten times or more. This chain uses TRBV19 with TRBJ2-5, with D perhaps matching TRBD2 (6 bases). The CDR3 has 17 amino acids. The V end was cut by 1 base, the J end by 5 bases, with 20 bases between. Per germline, CDR1 LNHDA and CDR2 SQIVND (reference sequence). DNA for the CDR3: TGTGCCAGTAGTATAGTGGGCGGTGGAGGGGCAGGGGAGACCCAGTACTTC. It is translated as CASSIVGGGGAGETQYF.

In the case of this clonotype: A much larger clonotype is one base distant, so this may be a read error. The J gene is TRBJ1-4, the V gene TRBV7-9; D might be TRBD1 (5 bases). The CDR3 loop spans 15 amino acids. Germline V lookup: CDR1 SEHNR, CDR2 FQNEAQ (reference sequence). CDR3 in DNA: TGTGCCAGCAGCTTAGGCCAAGGGGCTAATGAAGAACTGTTTTTT. Amino acids: CASSLGQGANEELFF.

At least ten counts were recorded for this clonotype. The CDR3: CASSATGSYNSPLHF. The CDR3 DNA reads as TGTGCCAGTAGTGCGACCGGCTCCTATAATTCACCCCTCCACTTT. The chain couples TRBV19 to TRBJ1-6; D gene ambiguous. The germline CDR1 and CDR2 sequences are LNHDA and SQIVND (reference sequence). The CDR3 is made up of 15 amino acids. V was cut by 5 bases and J by 0 bases, with 8 bases left in between.

At least ten counts were recorded for this clonotype. The rearrangement links TRBV2 to TRBJ2-3; D might be TRBD1 (6 bases). V lost 6 bases, J lost 2 bases, and 15 bases lay in between. This CDR3 has 15 amino acids. Germline CDR1 SNHLY, CDR2 FYNNEI. The CDR3 DNA reads TGTGCCAGCAGGGGGGCAGGGGATCTCACAGATACGCAGTATTTT. Its protein product is CASRGAGDLTDTQYF. Full variable domain (rest looked up from reference TRBV2 and TRBJ2-3): EPEVTQTPSHQVTQMGQEVILRCVPISNHLYFYWYRQILGQKVEFLVSFYNNEISEKSEIFDDQFSVERPDGSNFTLKIRSTKLEDSAMYFCASRGAGDLTDTQYFGPGTRLTVL.

The sample holds many counts of this clonotype. This chain links TRBV2 with TRBJ2-7; D is ambiguous. This CDR3 is built from 13 residues. The germline CDR1 and CDR2 sequences are SNHLY and FYNNEI. Trimming left V 6 bases short and J 7 bases short, with 16 bases between. In DNA, the CDR3 is TGTGCCAGCAGCCCAGGTCCGGCGGTGGAGCAGTACTTC. The encoded protein is CASSPGPAVEQYF.